This is a list of T cell receptor beta chains from one sample in a study of Graves' ophthalmopathy and Graves' hyperthyroidism. TCRdb itself ran the multiplex PCR reads through MiXCR, one entry per CDR3 protein. This sample has almost 750,000 distinct CDR3 sequences; around 40% occur once, and the top ten carry roughly 45%. Sequencing was performed on peripheral blood. Receptors originate from an adult man with Graves' ophthalmopathy. The CDR3 runs from the conserved cysteine through the conserved F or W. The D gene is left open where the match is weak. Only some rows state a clone size, as once, few, many or a class for expanded clones.

TRBJ2-7 | - | - | TRBV7-2 | TGTGCCAGCAGCCCGACGGGGGCGTCCGAGCAGTACTTC | CASSPTGASEQYF
TRBJ2-5 | - | - | TRBV2 | TGTGCTAGAGAGCCCCGAGTTCAAGAGACCCAGTACTTC | CAREPRVQETQYF
TRBJ2-7 | - | - | TRBV25-1 | TGTGCCAGCAGAATACGGGACGGCTCCTACGAGCAGTACTTC | CASRIRDGSYEQYF
TRBJ1-2 | - | - | TRBV10-3 | TGTGCCATCAGGACCAGTGGGATTAACGTTGGCTACACCTTC | CAIRTSGINVGYTF
TRBJ2-7 | many | - | TRBV15 | TGTGCCACCAGCAGATACGGGGCAGGGGCCTACGAGCAGTACTTC | CATSRYGAGAYEQYF
TRBJ1-4 | few | - | TRBV12-3/TRBV12-4 | TGTGCCAGCAGTCCGACGGGAGCTCTTGAAAAACTGTTTTTT | CASSPTGALEKLFF
TRBJ2-6 | - | - | TRBV25-1 | TGTGCCAGCAGTGACCTACTAGGGGGGAGCTCTGGGGCCAACGTCCTGACTTTC | CASSDLLGGSSGANVLTF
TRBJ2-7 | - | TRBD2 | TRBV20-1 | TGCAGTGCGAGAACCGGGACTAGCGGATACTACGAGCAGTACTTC | CSARTGTSGYYEQYF
TRBJ1-1 | - | - | TRBV20-1 | TGCAGTGCTAGAGTTCCCAGGAACACTGAAGCTTTCTTT | CSARVPRNTEAFF
TRBJ2-2 | - | TRBD2 | TRBV24-1 | TGTGCCACCAGTGACCTGGGACTAGCGGGCCCGAACACCGGGGAGCTGTTTTTT | CATSDLGLAGPNTGELFF
TRBJ1-1 | - | - | TRBV10-2 | TGCGCCAGCAGTGAGCCGGACCTCACCGCGCACACTGAAGCTTTCTTT | CASSEPDLTAHTEAFF
TRBJ2-7 | - | TRBD1 | TRBV7-9 | TGTGCCAGCAGCCGCGGGCAGGGGGCGAATTATGAGCAGTACTTC | CASSRGQGANYEQYF
TRBJ1-1 | few | TRBD1 | TRBV14 | TGTGCCAGCAGCCAAGGTCGACAGGGCACTGAAGCTTTCTTT | CASSQGRQGTEAFF
TRBJ1-6 | many | - | TRBV9 | TGTGCCAGCAGCGTAGCGGGCGGAGACTATAATTCACCCCTCCACTTT | CASSVAGGDYNSPLHF
TRBJ1-4 | - | TRBD1 | TRBV12-3/TRBV12-4 | TGTGCCAGCAGTGTGACAGGGGGAGGTGAAAAACTGTTTTTT | CASSVTGGGEKLFF
TRBJ2-7 | - | TRBD2 | TRBV7-9 | TGTGCCAGCAGCCAATTCTTAGAGCTAGCGGGAGACGCCGAGCAGTACTTC | CASSQFLELAGDAEQYF
TRBJ2-7 | - | TRBD2 | TRBV2 | TGTGCCAGCAGTTCCTCCCGGGAGGGAAGGGCCTACGAGCAGTACTTC | CASSSSREGRAYEQYF
TRBJ1-5 | - | - | TRBV20-1 | TGCAGTGCTAGAGGTCCCCGATGGAGGTACAATCAGCCCCAGCATTTT | CSARGPRWRYNQPQHF
TRBJ2-7 | few | TRBD1 | TRBV20-1 | TGCAGTGCTAGTTACAGGGGGCGCTCCTACGAGCAGTACTTC | CSASYRGRSYEQYF
TRBJ1-2 | few | - | TRBV2 | TGTGCCAGCAGTCCCTTCGGAGCCCTCTATGGCTACACCTTC | CASSPFGALYGYTF
TRBJ2-7 | many | - | TRBV7-9 | TGTGCCAGCAGCTTACCCCCACGGAACGAGCAGTACTTC | CASSLPPRNEQYF
TRBJ2-7 | - | TRBD2 | TRBV20-1 | TGCAGTGTGAGAGGACTAGCGGACTCCTACGAGCAGTACTTC | CSVRGLADSYEQYF
TRBJ1-1 | many | - | TRBV10-2 | TGCGCCAGCAGTGGGGGACCGCTGAACACTGAAGCTTTCTTT | CASSGGPLNTEAFF
TRBJ2-5 | few | - | TRBV19 | TGTGCCAGTAGTACCACTATACAAGAGACCCAGTACTTC | CASSTTIQETQYF
TRBJ2-7 | many | TRBD2 | TRBV29-1 | TGCAGCTCCGCTGGGACTAGCGGCTACGAGCAGTACTTC | CSSAGTSGYEQYF
TRBJ1-5 | - | TRBD1 | TRBV7-7 | TGTGCTAGCAGCTCCAAGGGCAGGGGGCGATTTGGCAATCAGCCCCAGCATTTT | CASSSKGRGRFGNQPQHF